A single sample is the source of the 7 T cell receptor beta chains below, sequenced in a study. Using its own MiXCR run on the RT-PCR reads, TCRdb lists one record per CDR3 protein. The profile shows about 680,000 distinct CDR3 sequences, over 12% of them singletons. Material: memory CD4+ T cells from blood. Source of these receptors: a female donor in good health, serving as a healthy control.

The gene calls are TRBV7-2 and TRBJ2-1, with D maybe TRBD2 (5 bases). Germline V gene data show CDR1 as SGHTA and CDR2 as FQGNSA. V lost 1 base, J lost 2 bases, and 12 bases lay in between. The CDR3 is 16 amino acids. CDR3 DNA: TGTGCCAGCAGCTTAGTTAGACTACGCACCTACAATGAGCAGTTCTTC. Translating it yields CASSLVRLRTYNEQFF.

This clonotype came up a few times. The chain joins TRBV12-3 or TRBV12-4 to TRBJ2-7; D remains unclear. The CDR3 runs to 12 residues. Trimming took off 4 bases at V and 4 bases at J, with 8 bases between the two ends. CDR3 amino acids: CASSSPLYEQYF. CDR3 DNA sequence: TGTGCCAGCAGTTCCCCCCTATACGAGCAGTACTTC.

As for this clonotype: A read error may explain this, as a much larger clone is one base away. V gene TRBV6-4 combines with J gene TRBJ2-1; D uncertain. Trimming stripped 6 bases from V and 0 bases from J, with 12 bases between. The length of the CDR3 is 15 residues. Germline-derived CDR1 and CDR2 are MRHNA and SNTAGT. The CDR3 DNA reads TGTGCCAGCAGCCTTAACCCGAGCTCCTACAATGAGCAGTTCTTC. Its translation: CASSLNPSSYNEQFF.

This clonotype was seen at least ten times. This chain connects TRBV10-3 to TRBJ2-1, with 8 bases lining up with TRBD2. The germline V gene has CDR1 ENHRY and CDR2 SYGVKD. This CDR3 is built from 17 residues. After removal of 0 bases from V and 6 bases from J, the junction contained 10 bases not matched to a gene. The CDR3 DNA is TGTGCCATCAGTGAGTCCACTAGCGGTGACAAGGGCAATGAGCAGTTCTTC. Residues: CAISESTSGDKGNEQFF.

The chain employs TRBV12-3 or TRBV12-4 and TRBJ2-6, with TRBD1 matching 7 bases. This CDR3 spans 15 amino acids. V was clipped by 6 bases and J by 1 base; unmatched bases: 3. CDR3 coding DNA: TGTGCCAGCAGGTCCAGGGGGTCTGGGGCCAACGTCCTGACTTTC. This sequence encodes CASRSRGSGANVLTF.

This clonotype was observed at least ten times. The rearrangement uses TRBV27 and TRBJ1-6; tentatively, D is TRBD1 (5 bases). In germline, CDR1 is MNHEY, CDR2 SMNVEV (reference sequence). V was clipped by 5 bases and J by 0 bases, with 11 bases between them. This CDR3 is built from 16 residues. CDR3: CASSPRQSSYNSPLHF. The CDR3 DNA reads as TGTGCCAGCAGTCCTAGACAGAGCTCCTATAATTCACCCCTCCACTTT.

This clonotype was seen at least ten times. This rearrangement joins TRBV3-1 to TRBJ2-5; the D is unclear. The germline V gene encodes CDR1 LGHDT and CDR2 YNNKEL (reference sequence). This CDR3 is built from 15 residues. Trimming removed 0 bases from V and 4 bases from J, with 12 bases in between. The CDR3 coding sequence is TGTGCCAGCAGCCAAGATGGGCCGGTGGGAGAGACCCAGTACTTC. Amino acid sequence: CASSQDGPVGETQYF.